This paragraph reports one TCR beta chain. The sample comes from a study of blood T cell repertoires in COVID-19. Sequenced by immunoSEQ multiplex PCR; TCRdb stores in-frame clones only, minus some. The table includes roughly 250,000 clones, roughly nine tenths detected once. V shed 0 bases and J 7 bases; nucleotides not matched to a gene: 6. The CDR3 is 16 amino acids. Germline V lookup: CDR1 SGHVS, CDR2 FNYEAQ. The TCR sequence derives from a man in his fifties or sixties who had recovered from COVID-19. The chain couples TRBV7-6 to TRBJ1-6; 7 bases agree with TRBD1. The material sequenced was peripheral blood. CDR3 sequence reads: CASSLASGDSNSPLHF. In DNA form, the CDR3 reads TGTGCCAGCAGCTTAGCCTCAGGGGACAGCAATTCACCCCTCCACTTT.